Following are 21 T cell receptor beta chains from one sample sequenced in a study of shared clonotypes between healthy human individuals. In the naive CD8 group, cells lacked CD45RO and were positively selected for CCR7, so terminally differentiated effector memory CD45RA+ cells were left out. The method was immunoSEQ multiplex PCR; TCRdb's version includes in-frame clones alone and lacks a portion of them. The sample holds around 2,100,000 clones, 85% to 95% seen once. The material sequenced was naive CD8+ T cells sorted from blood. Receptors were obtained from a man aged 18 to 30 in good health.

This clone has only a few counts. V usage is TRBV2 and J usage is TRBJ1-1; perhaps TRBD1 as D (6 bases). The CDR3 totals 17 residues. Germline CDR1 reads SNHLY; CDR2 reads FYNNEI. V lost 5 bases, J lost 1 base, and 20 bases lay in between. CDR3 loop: CASSLDGGNPQNTEAFF. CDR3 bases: TGTGCCAGCAGTTTAGACGGGGGCAACCCTCAGAACACTGAAGCTTTCTTT.

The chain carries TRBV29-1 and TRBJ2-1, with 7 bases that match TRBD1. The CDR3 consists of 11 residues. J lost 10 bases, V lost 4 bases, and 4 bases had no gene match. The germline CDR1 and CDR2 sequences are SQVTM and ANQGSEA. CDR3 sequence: CSVAQGEEQFF. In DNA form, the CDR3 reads TGCAGCGTTGCCCAGGGGGAGGAGCAGTTCTTC.

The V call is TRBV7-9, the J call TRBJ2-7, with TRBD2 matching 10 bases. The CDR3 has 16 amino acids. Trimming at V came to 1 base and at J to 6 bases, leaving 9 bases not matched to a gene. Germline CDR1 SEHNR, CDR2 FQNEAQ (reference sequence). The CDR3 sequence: CASSLGASGRNGEQYF. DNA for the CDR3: TGTGCCAGCAGCTTAGGGGCTAGCGGGAGAAATGGCGAGCAGTACTTC.

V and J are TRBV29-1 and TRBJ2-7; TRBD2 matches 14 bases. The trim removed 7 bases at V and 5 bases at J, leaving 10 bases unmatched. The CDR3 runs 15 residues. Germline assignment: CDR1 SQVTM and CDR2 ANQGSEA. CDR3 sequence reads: CSGILPGLAGDEQYF. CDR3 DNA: TGCAGCGGCATACTTCCGGGACTAGCGGGGGACGAGCAGTACTTC.

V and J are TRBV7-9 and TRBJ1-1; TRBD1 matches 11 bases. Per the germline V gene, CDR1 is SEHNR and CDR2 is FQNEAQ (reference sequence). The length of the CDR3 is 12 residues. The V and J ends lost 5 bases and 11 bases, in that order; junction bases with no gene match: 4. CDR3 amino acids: CASSGQGAGAFF. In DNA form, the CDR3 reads TGTGCCAGCAGCGGACAGGGGGCGGGTGCTTTCTTT.

CDR3 amino acids: CASSNRGSSYEQYF. Here the CDR3 DNA reads TGTGCCAGCAGCAACAGGGGGAGCTCCTACGAGCAGTACTTC. The chain has TRBV7-9 and TRBJ2-7, with 8 bases identical to TRBD1. The CDR3 length is 14 residues. Germline CDR1 reads SEHNR; CDR2 reads FQNEAQ (reference sequence). With V trimmed by 5 bases and J by 0 bases, 3 bases remained unmatched.

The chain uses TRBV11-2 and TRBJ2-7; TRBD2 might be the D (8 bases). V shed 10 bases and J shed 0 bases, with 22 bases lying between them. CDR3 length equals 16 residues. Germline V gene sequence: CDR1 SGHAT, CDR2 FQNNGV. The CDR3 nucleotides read TGTGCCACCTTGACAGGGAGCGGGGGCAGCTCCTACGAGCAGTACTTC. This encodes CATLTGSGGSSYEQYF.

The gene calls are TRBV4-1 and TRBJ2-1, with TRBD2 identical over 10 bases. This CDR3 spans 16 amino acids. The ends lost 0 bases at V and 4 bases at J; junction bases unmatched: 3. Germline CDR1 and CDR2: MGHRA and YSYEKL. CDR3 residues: CASSQDRTSGYNEQFF. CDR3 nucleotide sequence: TGCGCCAGCAGCCAAGATCGGACTAGCGGTTACAATGAGCAGTTCTTC.

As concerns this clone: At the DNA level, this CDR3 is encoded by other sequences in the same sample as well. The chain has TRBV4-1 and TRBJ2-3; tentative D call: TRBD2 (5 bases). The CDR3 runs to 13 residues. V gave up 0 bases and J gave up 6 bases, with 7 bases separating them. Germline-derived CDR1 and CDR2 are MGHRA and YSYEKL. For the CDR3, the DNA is TGCGCCAGCAGCCAAGATAGGAGGGATACGCAGTATTTT. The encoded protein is CASSQDRRDTQYF.

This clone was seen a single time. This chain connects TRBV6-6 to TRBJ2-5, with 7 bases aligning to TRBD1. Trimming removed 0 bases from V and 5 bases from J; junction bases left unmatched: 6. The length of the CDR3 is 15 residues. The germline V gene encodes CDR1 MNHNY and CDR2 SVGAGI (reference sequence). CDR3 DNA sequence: TGTGCCAGCAGTTACTCGATGGCGACAGGGGAGACCCAGTACTTC. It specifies CASSYSMATGETQYF.

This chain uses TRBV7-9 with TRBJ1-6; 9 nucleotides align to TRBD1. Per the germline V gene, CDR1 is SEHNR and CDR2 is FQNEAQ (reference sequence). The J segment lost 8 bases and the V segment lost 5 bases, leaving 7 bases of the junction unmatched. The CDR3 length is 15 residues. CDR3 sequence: CASSIQGADDSPLHF. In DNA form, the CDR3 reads TGTGCCAGCAGCATACAGGGGGCGGATGATTCACCCCTCCACTTT. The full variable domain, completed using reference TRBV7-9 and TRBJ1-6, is DTGVSQNPRHKITKRGQNVTFRCDPISEHNRLYWYRQTLGQGPEFLTYFQNEAQLEKSRLLSDRFSAERPKGSFSTLEIQRTEQGDSAMYLCASSIQGADDSPLHFGNGTRLTVT.

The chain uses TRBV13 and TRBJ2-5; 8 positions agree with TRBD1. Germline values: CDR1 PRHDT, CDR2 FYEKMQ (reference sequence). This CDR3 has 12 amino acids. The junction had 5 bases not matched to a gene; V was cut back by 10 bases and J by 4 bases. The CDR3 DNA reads TGTGCCACGGACAGGGTAGGAGAGACCCAGTACTTC. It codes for CATDRVGETQYF.

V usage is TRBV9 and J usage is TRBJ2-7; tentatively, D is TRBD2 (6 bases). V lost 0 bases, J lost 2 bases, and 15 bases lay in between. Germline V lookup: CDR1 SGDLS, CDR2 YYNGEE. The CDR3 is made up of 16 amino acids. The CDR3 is CASSVGVGGSTYEQYF. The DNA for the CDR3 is TGTGCCAGCAGCGTAGGGGTGGGAGGTTCCACCTACGAGCAGTACTTC.

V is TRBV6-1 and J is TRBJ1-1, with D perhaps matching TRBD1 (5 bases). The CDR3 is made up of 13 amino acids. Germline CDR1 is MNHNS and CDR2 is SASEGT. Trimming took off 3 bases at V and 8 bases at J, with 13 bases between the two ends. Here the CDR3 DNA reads TGTGCCAGCAGTGACTGGGGCAGTATAGAAGCTTTCTTT. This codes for CASSDWGSIEAFF.

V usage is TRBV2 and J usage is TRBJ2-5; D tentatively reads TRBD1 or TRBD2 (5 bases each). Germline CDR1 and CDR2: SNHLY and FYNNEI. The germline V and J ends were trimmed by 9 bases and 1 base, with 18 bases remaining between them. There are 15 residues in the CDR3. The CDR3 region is CARGETDYIQETQYF. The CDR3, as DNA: TGTGCCAGAGGGGAGACCGACTACATCCAAGAGACCCAGTACTTC.

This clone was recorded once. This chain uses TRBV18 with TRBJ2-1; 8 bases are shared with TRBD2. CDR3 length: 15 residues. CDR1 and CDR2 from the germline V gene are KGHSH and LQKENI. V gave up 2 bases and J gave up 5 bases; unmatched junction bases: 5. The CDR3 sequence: CASSPSGTRDNEQFF. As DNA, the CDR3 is TGTGCCAGCTCACCATCCGGGACTAGGGACAATGAGCAGTTCTTC.

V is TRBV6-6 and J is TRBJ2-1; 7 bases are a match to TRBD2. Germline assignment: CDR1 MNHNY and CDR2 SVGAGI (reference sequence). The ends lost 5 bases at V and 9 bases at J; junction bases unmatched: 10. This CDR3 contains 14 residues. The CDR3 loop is CASSLSASGGEQFF. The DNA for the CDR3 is TGTGCCAGCAGTCTTAGCGCTAGCGGCGGTGAGCAGTTCTTC.

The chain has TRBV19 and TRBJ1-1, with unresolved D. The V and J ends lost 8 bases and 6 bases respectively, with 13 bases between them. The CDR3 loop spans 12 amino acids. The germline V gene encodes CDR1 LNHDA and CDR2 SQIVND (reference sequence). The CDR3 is CASGVRLAEAFF. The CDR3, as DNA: TGTGCCAGTGGGGTTCGTTTAGCTGAAGCTTTCTTT. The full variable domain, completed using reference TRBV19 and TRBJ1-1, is DGGITQSPKYLFRKEGQNVTLSCEQNLNHDAMYWYRQDPGQGLRLIYYSQIVNDFQKGDIAEGYSVSREKKESFPLTVTSAQKNPTAFYLCASGVRLAEAFFGQGTRLTVV.

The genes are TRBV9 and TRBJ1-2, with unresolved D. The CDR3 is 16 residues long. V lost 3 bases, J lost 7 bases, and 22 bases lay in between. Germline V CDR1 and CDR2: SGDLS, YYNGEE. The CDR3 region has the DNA TGTGCCAGCAGCGCGGACCCAGCGCTAAATCTCTCTGGCTACACCTTC. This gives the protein CASSADPALNLSGYTF.

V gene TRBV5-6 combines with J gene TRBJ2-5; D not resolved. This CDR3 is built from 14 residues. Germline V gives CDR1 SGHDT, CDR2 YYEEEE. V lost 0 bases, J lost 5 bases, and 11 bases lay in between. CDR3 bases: TGTGCCAGCAGCTTGGGAGGCCTAAAGGAGACCCAGTACTTC. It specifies CASSLGGLKETQYF.

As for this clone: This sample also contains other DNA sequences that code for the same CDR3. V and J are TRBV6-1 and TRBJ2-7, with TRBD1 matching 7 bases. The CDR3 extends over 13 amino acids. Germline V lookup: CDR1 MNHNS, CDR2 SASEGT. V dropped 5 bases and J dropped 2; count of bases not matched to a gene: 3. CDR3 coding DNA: TGTGCCAGCAGTCACAGGGGAGCCTACGAGCAGTACTTC. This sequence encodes CASSHRGAYEQYF.